The text below deals with one T cell receptor beta chain. Its antigen is undetermined. The table came from immunoSEQ multiplex PCR; TCRdb's copy has only in-frame clones and leaves some out. This table has more than 95,000 clones, 75% to 90% appearing once. This entry is derived from a study of cytomegalovirus exposure and HLA in healthy donors. Study details: The 90 to 150 validation repertoires, a later analysis reported, used the same platform as the approximately 650 first-cohort repertoires.

The study, taken as a whole, reports: Diagnosis of cytomegalovirus status made by the classifier reportedly showed high specificity and sensitivity.

Sequenced input: PBMCs. The sequence came from a young woman in good health and CMV-seronegative.

In DNA form, the CDR3 reads TGTGCCAGCAGTTTGGGAGGGGGCTACGAGCAGTACTTC. Its protein is CASSLGGGYEQYF. This chain joins TRBV27 and TRBJ2-7; maybe TRBD2 (7 bases). With 3 bases removed from V and 3 bases from J, the gap between germline ends came to 9 bases. Germline CDR1 is MNHEY and CDR2 is SMNVEV (reference sequence). This CDR3 contains 13 residues.